This paragraph covers one TCR beta chain sequence. No cognate antigen has been identified for it. Base qualities are not recorded, but no much larger clone differs from it by a single base. The record originates from a study of cytomegalovirus exposure and HLA in healthy donors (TCRdb year 2017). General notes on the study: In an earlier analysis of 587 of the donors, 276 Gb of sequence data and 100 million or so unique TCR beta sequences from about 179 million T cells were reported. Donor age, sex, ethnicity and CMV serostatus were compiled together with the repertoire data. The number of typed donors differed by locus: about 629-630 for A, B, C, DRB1 and DQB1; some 500 for DQA1; some 610 for DPA1; and about 470 for DPB1. In a later genetic analysis, genome-wide SNP genotypes for about 65% of the roughly 670 donors were used, and that subset was treated as a discovery cohort. Of the approximately 370 genotyped donors, roughly 80% were placed in the genetic ancestry cluster associated with self-reported Caucasian donors. A separate validation cohort of some 130 different subjects was used in addition to the approximately 700-subject first cohort. A later analysis re-examined previously published TCR beta repertoires from around 670 donors and added high-resolution HLA genotyping to investigate patterns of TCR occurrence. The study aimed to test whether signatures of past pathogen exposure could be identified by cataloging public T cell receptors. All discovery cohort repertoires had been generated using a single sequencing platform. Around 330 gigabases of sequencing data and around 85 million unique TCR sequences made up an early release that covered several hundred HLA-typed donors. Using immunosequencing, the study profiled T cell repertoires from 666 subjects and related those repertoires to cytomegalovirus serostatus. To predict cytomegalovirus infection status, the study combined high-throughput TCR immunosequencing, statistical association of individual TCRs with disease status, and machine learning. Among around 400 genotyped donors of the cohort, an average of approximately 240,000 unique TCR beta nucleotide sequences was sequenced per donor, of which approximately 19% were non-productive. In the later analysis, no new phenotypic data were used to find candidate immune exposures; instead, reliance was placed on TCR beta sequences and their occurrence across donors. Class I and class II HLA loci were covered by the typing at four-digit resolution. In an earlier analysis of over 550 of the donors, high-throughput TCR beta sequencing was used to judge whether each TCR beta V gene segment behaved as functional or pseudogenic. Roughly 5 DR-DQ haplotypes were handled as single units for association and clustering because linkage in the cohort was strong. The full study reports these points: The presence/absence analyses assumed that sequencing depth was roughly uniform across donors, and that assumption may not be true. The authors suggested that the approach could potentially be extended to other disease states and immunological phenotypes. Several of the top co-occurrence clusters appeared to be linked to parvovirus B19, influenza, CMV and Epstein-Barr virus, according to a later analysis. According to a later analysis, TCR association rates differed among HLA loci, with DRB1 alleles showing the most associated TCRs and HLA-C alleles showing the fewest. An association between a missense DCLRE1C variant and V-gene and J-gene trimming of TCR beta chains was found in a later genetic analysis and replicated in an independent cohort. Some IMGT-functional V segments, including TRBV6-2 and TRBV6-3, could not be distinguished by the 87-base-pair reads and were therefore excluded. In both the original and validation cohorts, the classifier was reported to diagnose cytomegalovirus status with high specificity and sensitivity. Immune exposure information for the cohort was limited to CMV serostatus. Correlated functional status among segregating V segments might reflect linkage disequilibrium, but an unknown experimental factor could not be ruled out. A total of 150 to 200 TCR beta chains were listed by the study as associated with cytomegalovirus. In a later analysis, most CMV-associated TCR beta chains were found to appear HLA-restricted, with HLA associations seemingly driven largely by CMV exposure. In vitro tests confirmed that a few of the cytomegalovirus-associated TCR beta chains recognize cytomegalovirus antigens. The cohort was sequenced for TCR beta chains only, and without alpha or paired-chain data the features that could be detected were limited. A later analysis associated 16,951 TCR beta sequences with specific HLA alleles at a false discovery rate of 0.05. Strong co-occurrence of HLA alleles, especially DR and DQ, made assigning TCR associations to individual alleles difficult. Most TCR sequences were observed very rarely across donors, whereas some public TCRs were present in many individuals. Because counts were too low, approximately 18 rarely observed V segments, including chromosome 9 orphons, were excluded from the earlier analysis of 587 of the donors. A cluster of highly shared sequence variants was judged likely to be a technical artifact of the sequencing pipeline. In a later analysis, HLA-associated TCR beta chains were found to be more clonally expanded and to have lower generation probabilities than equally common non-associated chains. According to a later genetic analysis, donors in an Asian-associated ancestry cluster had fewer N-insertions in productive TCRs than the approximately 690-donor mean. Because HLA typing was unavailable for some donors at each locus, only the typed subset was used in association tests. In an earlier analysis of about 600 of the donors, most TCR beta V segments appeared in productive rearrangements about 87% or about 30% of the time, broadly matching IMGT annotations. A further reported finding was that TCR beta sequences accurately predicted the HLA-A and HLA-B alleles for most subjects in the first cohort.

In total, 666 healthy bone marrow donors made up the cohort. All cohort members were sampled while nominally healthy, although unrecorded immune exposures were likely present. Of the 710 or so cohort members, approximately 300 had a positive CMV serostatus and approximately 400 had a negative one, while no CMV serostatus was recorded for the donor. A peripheral blood sample was collected from each donor, and TCR beta sequencing was performed on peripheral blood mononuclear cells. The Qiagen DNeasy Blood Extraction Kit was used to extract genomic DNA from the blood cell samples. Library creation used the immunoSEQ multiplex PCR assay. For the multiplex PCR, a mixture combining 60 forward primers for TCR Vbeta segments and 13 reverse primers for TCR Jbeta segments was used. The CDR3 region of rearranged TCR beta genes was amplified from genomic DNA by a multiplex PCR assay. The amplified TCR beta libraries were sequenced on the Illumina HiSeq System as 87-base-pair reads. Per the authors' processing: A later analysis tallied tens of millions of unique TCR beta chains across the 550 to 850 repertoires, and about 10 million of those chains were shared by two or more donors. A nearest-neighbor algorithm error-corrected the raw reads and collapsed the reads into unique sequences, merging closely related sequences to remove PCR and sequencing errors. V, D and J gene segments were assigned by aligning CDR3 sequences to IMGT reference sequences. For a sequence to be retained, a match of at least six nucleotides was required to both a V gene segment and a J gene segment. Rearrangements were called productive when the CDR3 lacked stop codons and stayed in frame with V and J; all others were non-productive. CDR3 was defined according to IMGT convention as the region running from the second conserved V-encoded cysteine to the conserved J-encoded phenylalanine. The earlier analysis of about 610 of the donors excluded any sequence lacking an unambiguous match to a single V gene segment. An earlier analysis of a few hundred of the donors classified V segments as functional when productive rearrangements were above 56.7% and as segregating when the standard deviation between donors was above 5%. To diagnose cytomegalovirus status from the catalog of TCR beta chain sequences, a statistical classification framework was built. A later analysis assigned V and J genes by comparing TCR nucleotide sequences with IMGT/GENE-DB human TR gene sequences. In a later analysis, CDR3 sequences and most-parsimonious VDJ recombination scenarios were assigned using the TCRdist pipeline. In a later analysis, each TCR beta chain was defined by its CDR3 amino acid sequence together with its V-gene family, and reads without a unique V-gene family were excluded. In a later analysis, around 650 highly shared, low-generation-probability nucleotide sequences were removed to address suspected cross-contamination and a sequencing artifact. For each public chain, a later analysis derived a clonal expansion index from normalized ranks of inferred template counts within each repertoire. A later analysis computed generation probabilities with a VDJ recombination model fitted to out-of-frame rearrangements, and checked the results against IGoR. Hypergeometric tests were used in a later analysis to score TCR-TCR, TCR-HLA and TCR-CMV co-occurrence, with a repertoire-size bias correction applied to the TCR pairs. In a later analysis, false discovery rates were estimated by permuting HLA or CMV assignments 20 times. In a later analysis, co-occurring TCRs were grouped using DBSCAN, and TCRdist sequence similarity was added for clustering within HLA-allele-positive subsets. Co-occurrence clustering excluded repertoires with fewer than 30,000 or more than 120,000 public chains, plus five with anomalous nucleotide sharing. The source is immuneACCESS, and TCRdb retained only in-frame sequences with V and J called. Part of the clones is not carried over; for the studies checked, unresolved V genes explain less than half of this, and the remainder is unexplained. V, J and clone size are taken as reported in that table, and D and trimming were inferred from the DNA itself. The sample profile shows around 150,000 clones; 66% of them were found once. Clones ranked in the top ten supply 1.6% of the sample.

Trimming costs V 1 base and J 1 base, and their ends lie 8 bases apart. The CDR3 covers 14 residues, taking in both the cysteine and the phenylalanine. The only DNA kept is the CDR3, 42 bases in frame from the first base. The germline V gene (reference sequence) gives CDR1 as LNHDA and CDR2 as SQIVND. In this chain, TRBV19 is recombined with TRBJ2-7, with an unclear D gene assignment. Sequencing was performed on PBMCs. The source is a human donor in good health. CDR3 loop: CASSIGWQSYEQYF. The DNA sequence is TGTGCCAGTAGTATAGGATGGCAGTCCTACGAGCAGTACTTC.